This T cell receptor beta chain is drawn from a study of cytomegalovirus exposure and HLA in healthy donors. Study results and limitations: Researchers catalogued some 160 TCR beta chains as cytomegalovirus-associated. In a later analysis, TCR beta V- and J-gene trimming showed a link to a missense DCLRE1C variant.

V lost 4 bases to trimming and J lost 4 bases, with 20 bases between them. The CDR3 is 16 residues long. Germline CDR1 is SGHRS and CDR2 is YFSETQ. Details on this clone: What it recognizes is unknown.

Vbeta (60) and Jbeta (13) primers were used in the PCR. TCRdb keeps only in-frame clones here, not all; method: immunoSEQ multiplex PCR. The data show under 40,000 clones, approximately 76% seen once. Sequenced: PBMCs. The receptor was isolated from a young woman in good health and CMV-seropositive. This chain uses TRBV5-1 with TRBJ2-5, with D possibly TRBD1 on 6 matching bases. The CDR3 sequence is CASSPVGGGGAETQYF. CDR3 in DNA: TGCGCCAGCAGCCCCGTCGGCGGTGGGGGCGCAGAGACCCAGTACTTC.